This TCR beta chain was sequenced for a study of regulatory T cells in long-lasting Graves disease. Noted time point: newly diagnosed GD, antithyroid drugs for less than 3 months. After RNA was extracted from PBMCs, the TCR library was made from it. Arm-PCR with iRepertoire HTBI primers amplified the CDR3 regions for these TCR beta libraries. TCRdb re-called the multiplex PCR reads with MiXCR, one entry per CDR3 protein. The table lists about 530,000 distinct CDR3 sequences, roughly a sixth of them singletons. This clonotype has at least ten counts. V lost 2 bases and J lost 6; bases outside the gene matches: 3. The CDR3 is 14 amino acids. The germline CDR1 and CDR2 sequences are SGHRS and YFSETQ. Separately, the same data were catalogued under a study of T cells in Graves' hyperthyroidism and ophthalmopathy. This second report adds: In the first-round RT-PCR of the TCR CDR3, the HTBI primer set was used.

The material sequenced was peripheral blood mononuclear cells (PBMCs), taken at new diagnosis, from a patient treated with antithyroid drugs. The sequence was obtained from a middle-aged woman with Graves disease. The chain is built from TRBV5-1 and TRBJ2-2, with TRBD1 matching over 8 bases. The CDR3 DNA reads TGCGCCAGCAGCTTTACAGGGGGAGCCGGGGAGCTGTTTTTT. As protein: CASSFTGGAGELFF.